This T cell receptor beta chain was documented in a study of T-cell reconstitution after alpha-beta-depleted transplantation in children. Points from the study as a whole: Alpha-beta T cells about two months after transplant reportedly derived from several hundred expanded graft clones. The high TCRbeta diversity at day 60 in some patients came from surviving recipient T cells and thymic progenitors.

Germline V lookup: CDR1 MNHEY, CDR2 SVGAGI. The CDR3 loop spans 12 amino acids. V lost 6 bases, J lost 5 bases, and 11 bases lay in between. This clonotype was seen many times. Its antigen remains unidentified. The TCRbeta library incorporated unique molecular identifiers. TCRdb redid the calling of the PCR reads with MiXCR, one entry per CDR3 protein. The sample yields around 440,000 distinct CDR3 sequences, roughly a tenth seen once. The TCR comes from a child aged 2 to 15 with inherited bone marrow failure, due to receive a stem cell transplant. This chain uses TRBV6-5 with TRBJ2-7; D is ambiguous. Sequenced material: PBMCs, taken before TCRalphabeta/CD19-depleted stem cell transplant. This chain's CDR3 is CASRTNSHEQYF. Here the CDR3 DNA reads TGTGCCAGCAGGACCAATTCCCACGAGCAGTACTTC.